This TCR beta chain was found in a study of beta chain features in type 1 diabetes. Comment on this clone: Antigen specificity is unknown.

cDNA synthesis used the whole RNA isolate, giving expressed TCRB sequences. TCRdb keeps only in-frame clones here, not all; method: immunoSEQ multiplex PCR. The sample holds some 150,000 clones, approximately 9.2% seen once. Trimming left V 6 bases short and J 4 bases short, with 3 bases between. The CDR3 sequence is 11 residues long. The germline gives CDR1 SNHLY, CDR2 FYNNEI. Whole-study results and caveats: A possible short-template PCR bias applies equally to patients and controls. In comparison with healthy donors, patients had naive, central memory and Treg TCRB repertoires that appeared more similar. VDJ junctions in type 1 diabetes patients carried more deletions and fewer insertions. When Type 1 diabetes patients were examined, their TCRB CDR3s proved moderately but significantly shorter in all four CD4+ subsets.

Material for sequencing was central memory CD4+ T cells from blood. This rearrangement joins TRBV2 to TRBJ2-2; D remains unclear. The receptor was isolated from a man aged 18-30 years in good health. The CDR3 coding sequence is TGTGCCAGCAGCAGCACCGGGGAGCTGTTTTTT. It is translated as CASSSTGELFF. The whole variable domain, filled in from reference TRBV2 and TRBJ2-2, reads EPEVTQTPSHQVTQMGQEVILRCVPISNHLYFYWYRQILGQKVEFLVSFYNNEISEKSEIFDDQFSVERPDGSNFTLKIRSTKLEDSAMYFCASSSTGELFFGEGSRLTVL.